Below are 22 T cell receptor beta chains sequenced from a single sample in a study of CD8+CD57+ T cells in acquired aplastic anemia. Previously, flow cytometry had revealed CD8+CD57+ cell expansion in the patients chosen for sequencing. TCR beta VDJ and CDR3 were profiled, and genomic DNA was the template. A single record per CDR3 protein comes from TCRdb applying MiXCR to the reads. The data contain 200,000 to 250,000 distinct CDR3 sequences, 65% of them singletons. The specimen was sorted CD4+, CD8+, or CD8+CD57+ T cells (not recorded which) from PBMCs. The receptors shown here come from a human donor with aplastic anemia.

This rearrangement joins TRBV20-1 to TRBJ2-5, with D perhaps matching TRBD2 (5 bases). CDR3 size: 12 residues. Germline CDR1 and CDR2: DFQATT and SNEGSKA (reference sequence). Trimming removed 5 bases from V and 3 bases from J, with 10 bases in between. The CDR3 is CSALTGKETQYF. Written as DNA, the CDR3 is TGCAGTGCTTTGACCGGGAAAGAGACCCAGTACTTC.

The CDR3 DNA is TGTGCCAGCAGTGAAAATGGGCAGTCCCAAGAGACCCAGTACTTC. Translation gives CASSENGQSQETQYF. The chain employs TRBV2 and TRBJ2-5; D ambiguous. This CDR3 is built from 15 residues. Trimming shortened V by 2 bases and J by 1 base, and 11 bases separated the two germline ends. Germline V lookup: CDR1 SNHLY, CDR2 FYNNEI.

The chain couples TRBV2 to TRBJ1-1; D is unclear. The germline CDR1 and CDR2 sequences are SNHLY and FYNNEI. CDR3 length: 13 amino acids. Trimming removed 3 bases at V and 5 bases at J, with 10 bases between. The CDR3 loop is CASSEVHRTEAFF. In DNA, the CDR3 is TGTGCCAGCAGTGAGGTGCATAGAACTGAAGCTTTCTTT.

This clonotype was observed a few times. This chain uses TRBV2 with TRBJ1-6, with 10 positions matching TRBD1. V lost 6 bases and J lost 9; bases outside the gene matches: 8. CDR1 SNHLY and CDR2 FYNNEI come from the germline V gene. The CDR3 covers 15 residues. CDR3 amino acids: CASSEGQGYGSPLHF. DNA of the CDR3: TGTGCCAGCAGCGAGGGACAGGGGTACGGTTCACCCCTCCACTTT.

This sequence joins TRBV20-1 and TRBJ2-1; 8 nucleotides align to TRBD2. This CDR3 is 16 amino acids long. Germline V gene data show CDR1 as DFQATT and CDR2 as SNEGSKA (reference sequence). The J segment lost 10 bases and the V segment lost 0 bases, leaving 14 bases of the junction unmatched. This CDR3 reads CSARDGRGVPPGEQFF. CDR3 nucleotide sequence: TGCAGTGCTAGAGATGGGCGGGGGGTCCCTCCGGGCGAGCAGTTCTTC.

This clonotype appeared a few times. The gene calls are TRBV12-3 or TRBV12-4 and TRBJ1-1; D might be TRBD1 (5 bases). Trimming took 3 bases from V and 11 from J, leaving 10 bases between them. The CDR3 length is 11 residues. The CDR3 protein is CASSFGASAFF. The CDR3 region has the DNA TGTGCCAGCAGTTTCGGGGCTTCGGCTTTCTTT.

The genes are TRBV7-2 and TRBJ1-3; no clear D gene. Germline V gene sequence: CDR1 SGHTA, CDR2 FQGNSA. The V end lost 0 bases, the J end lost 4 bases, and 10 bases lay between the germline ends. The CDR3 covers 15 residues. CDR3 loop: CASSLAPGAGNTIYF. DNA of the CDR3: TGTGCCAGCAGCTTAGCCCCAGGTGCAGGAAACACCATATATTTT.

The genes are TRBV10-3 and TRBJ1-6; TRBD1 matches 9 bases. V shed 6 bases, J shed 7 bases, and the junction held 4 bases outside the gene matches. The CDR3 is made up of 14 amino acids. Per the germline V gene, CDR1 is ENHRY and CDR2 is SYGVKD. The CDR3 protein is CAISGTGNNSPLHF. The DNA for the CDR3 is TGTGCCATCAGCGGGACAGGGAACAATTCACCCCTCCACTTT.

This clonotype was picked up a small number of times. V gene TRBV15 combines with J gene TRBJ2-7, with 10 positions matching TRBD1. The CDR3 has 16 amino acids. The germline V gene encodes CDR1 LNHNV and CDR2 YYDKDF (reference sequence). The J segment lost 5 bases and the V segment lost 2 bases, leaving 9 bases of the junction unmatched. The CDR3 region has the DNA TGTGCCACCAGCAGAACCGGGACAGGGGAGATCCACGAGCAGTACTTC. This translates into CATSRTGTGEIHEQYF. Combining the CDR3 with reference TRBV15 and TRBJ2-7 gives the whole variable domain DAMVIQNPRYQVTQFGKPVTLSCSQTLNHNVMYWYQQKSSQAPKLLFHYYDKDFNNEADTPDNFQSRRPNTSFCFLDIRSPGLGDTAMYLCATSRTGTGEIHEQYFGPGTRLTVT.

CDR3 protein: CASSSSGMITDTQYF. CDR3 nucleotides: TGTGCCAGCAGTTCATCCGGGATGATCACAGATACGCAGTATTTT. The chain carries TRBV25-1 and TRBJ2-3, with D maybe TRBD2 (5 bases). Trimming pared 5 bases from V and 2 bases from J, leaving 14 bases between. Germline CDR1 MGHDK, CDR2 SYGVNS. The CDR3 loop spans 15 amino acids. The full variable domain, completed using reference TRBV25-1 and TRBJ2-3, is EADIYQTPRYLVIGTGKKITLECSQTMGHDKMYWYQQDPGMELHLIHYSYGVNSTEKGDLSSESTVSRIRTEHFPLTLESARPSHTSQYLCASSSSGMITDTQYFGPGTRLTVL.

This clonotype has ten or more counts. The rearrangement links TRBV7-8 to TRBJ2-2, with D perhaps TRBD1 or TRBD2 (5 bases each). Germline CDR1 reads SGHVS; CDR2 reads FQNEAQ. This CDR3 is 17 amino acids long. V lost 5 bases and J 6 bases, leaving 22 bases between the germline ends. CDR3: CASSQAAGRIGAGELFF. The CDR3 DNA follows: TGTGCCAGCAGCCAAGCGGCAGGGCGGATTGGCGCCGGGGAGCTGTTTTTT.

This clonotype was observed a handful of times. The chain recombines TRBV20-1 with TRBJ1-1; D gene uncertain. Looked up from germline, CDR1 is DFQATT and CDR2 is SNEGSKA (reference sequence). The CDR3 length is 15 residues. V lost 3 bases and J 4 bases, leaving 18 bases between the germline ends. The CDR3 DNA follows: TGCAGTGCTAGCTATTACGACACGCAAGGCACTGAAGCTTTCTTT. Protein sequence: CSASYYDTQGTEAFF.

This CDR3 reads CASSITSGRPSEQYF. In DNA form, the CDR3 reads TGTGCCAGCAGCATAACTAGCGGGAGGCCTTCCGAGCAGTACTTC. This chain uses TRBV7-8 with TRBJ2-7; 12 nucleotides line up with TRBD2. Germline V gene data show CDR1 as SGHVS and CDR2 as FQNEAQ. The CDR3 covers 15 residues. J was trimmed by 6 bases and V by 5 bases; bases with no gene match: 8.

This clonotype occurred a few times. The rearrangement joins TRBV28 to TRBJ1-5; D is perhaps TRBD1 (6 bases). There are 17 residues in the CDR3. V lost 5 bases and J 9 bases, leaving 26 bases between the germline ends. CDR1 MDHEN and CDR2 SYDVKM come from the germline V gene. CDR3 sequence (DNA): TGTGCCAGCAGTCCCAGTGGGGGGCGGTATCTTCATGGGCCCCAGCATTTT. As protein: CASSPSGGRYLHGPQHF.

As to this clonotype: No conserved phenylalanine or tryptophan ends this CDR3, so it is likely a read error. The chain recombines TRBV10-3 with TRBJ2-7; no definite D call. Trimming cost V 3 bases and J 9 bases, with 9 bases left between them. The CDR3 runs to 11 residues. Per the germline V gene, CDR1 is ENHRY and CDR2 is SYGVKD. The DNA for the CDR3 is TGTGCCATCAGTGACCGTATCGGGCAGTACCTT. This sequence encodes CAISDRIGQYL.

This clonotype has a count of ten or more. This chain connects TRBV27 to TRBJ2-7; 8 positions agree with TRBD2. This CDR3 has 14 residues. J gave up 6 bases and V 5 bases, and 9 bases lay outside the gene matches. The germline CDR1 and CDR2 sequences are MNHEY and SMNVEV (reference sequence). This CDR3 reads CASSPGLAQSEQYF. As DNA, the CDR3 is TGTGCCAGCAGTCCCGGACTAGCCCAAAGCGAGCAGTACTTC.

The chain couples TRBV29-1 to TRBJ2-3, with TRBD1 matching 9 bases. Germline assignment: CDR1 SQVTM and CDR2 ANQGSEA. With V trimmed by 7 bases and J by 2 bases, 13 bases remained unmatched. CDR3 length equals 16 residues. CDR3 in DNA: TGCAGCGCAAAACTACAGGGGGCTTCGGCCACAGATACGCAGTATTTT. Translated, it gives CSAKLQGASATDTQYF.

This chain joins TRBV19 and TRBJ2-7; the D is unclear. With 0 bases removed from V and 3 bases from J, the gap between germline ends came to 6 bases. Looked up from germline, CDR1 is LNHDA and CDR2 is SQIVND (reference sequence). This CDR3 is 13 amino acids long. CDR3 nucleotides: TGTGCCAGTAGTATAGACCCAGGCTACGAGCAGTACTTC. Translating gives CASSIDPGYEQYF.

The J gene is TRBJ1-2, the V gene TRBV19; D is undetermined. The V gene lost 6 bases and the J gene lost 5 bases, with 7 bases spanning the gap. Germline CDR1 LNHDA, CDR2 SQIVND (reference sequence). The CDR3 contains 11 residues. The CDR3, as DNA: TGTGCCAGTAGCCTCCTTTATGGCTACACCTTC. Translating gives CASSLLYGYTF.

The genes are TRBV7-9 and TRBJ2-2, with D perhaps matching TRBD2 (6 bases). The CDR3 sequence is 15 residues long. Germline CDR1 and CDR2: SEHNR and FQNEAQ (reference sequence). The V end was cut by 5 bases, the J end by 4 bases, with 14 bases between. CDR3 amino acids: CASSPWEASTGELFF. Written as DNA, the CDR3 is TGTGCCAGCAGCCCATGGGAGGCGAGCACCGGGGAGCTGTTTTTT.

The chain uses TRBV9 and TRBJ1-2; D is ambiguous. Germline CDR1 is SGDLS and CDR2 is YYNGEE. The CDR3 is 13 amino acids. The germline V and J ends were trimmed by 0 bases and 6 bases, with 9 bases remaining between them. The CDR3 coding sequence is TGTGCCAGCAGCGTAGGGCAGCTTGATGGCTACACCTTC. It codes for CASSVGQLDGYTF.

This clonotype has more than one count but fewer than ten. The chain recombines TRBV3-1 with TRBJ2-3; D is possibly TRBD2 (5 bases). Trimming left V 0 bases short and J 6 bases short, with 13 bases between. CDR3 size: 15 residues. Germline loops: CDR1 LGHDT, CDR2 YNNKEL (reference sequence). This CDR3 is CASSQETASRDTQYF. DNA for the CDR3: TGTGCCAGCAGCCAAGAAACGGCTAGCAGGGATACGCAGTATTTT.